The 5 T cell receptor beta chains given below trace back to one sample, sequenced in a study of glioma-infiltrating T cells. TCR alpha and beta CDR3 regions were amplified from RNA using iRepertoire nested multiplex PCR. One entry per CDR3 protein, called by TCRdb with MiXCR from the multiplex PCR reads. The sample holds about 130,000 distinct CDR3 sequences; under 25% are singletons and the top ten take about a quarter. The sequenced sample consisted of glioma tissue, nonneoplastic brain tissue, or PBMCs (not recorded which). These receptors were obtained from a human donor with low-grade glioma or glioblastoma, undergoing nonglioma brain surgery, or in good health (not recorded which).

This clonotype showed up many times. This chain links TRBV7-9 with TRBJ2-3; possible D gene TRBD1, 5 bases. Germline values: CDR1 SEHNR, CDR2 FQNEAQ (reference sequence). The CDR3 has 14 residues. V lost 2 bases and J lost 4, with 10 bases in between. CDR3 coding DNA: TGTGCCAGCAGCTTATCCCAGGGCCCAGATACGCAGTATTTT. It is translated as CASSLSQGPDTQYF. Filled out from reference TRBV7-9 and TRBJ2-3, the complete variable domain reads DTGVSQNPRHKITKRGQNVTFRCDPISEHNRLYWYRQTLGQGPEFLTYFQNEAQLEKSRLLSDRFSAERPKGSFSTLEIQRTEQGDSAMYLCASSLSQGPDTQYFGPGTRLTVL.

J is TRBJ1-1 and V is TRBV28, with D hard to call. Germline assignment: CDR1 MDHEN and CDR2 SYDVKM. The CDR3 has 12 residues. V lost 6 bases, J lost 11 bases, and 16 bases lay in between. CDR3 protein: CASSLPPGGAFF. CDR3 DNA: TGTGCCAGCAGCCTACCGCCAGGCGGGGCTTTCTTT.

A few counts support this clonotype. The J gene is TRBJ2-1, the V gene TRBV7-3, with 10 bases identical to TRBD2. The CDR3 is 15 residues long. CDR1 and CDR2 (germline): SGHTA, FQGTGA. Losses at the gene ends were 3 bases for V and 3 bases for J; bases not matched to a gene: 2. CDR3: CASSLLAGVYNEQFF. For the CDR3, the DNA is TGTGCCAGCAGCTTGCTAGCGGGGGTCTACAATGAGCAGTTCTTC.

The rearrangement uses TRBV7-2 and TRBJ2-2, with D possibly TRBD2 on 6 matching bases. Germline V gives CDR1 SGHTA, CDR2 FQGNSA. V lost 1 base and J 8 bases, leaving 11 bases between the germline ends. CDR3 length: 14 amino acids. CDR3 region: CASSLVGGSGELFF. The CDR3 bases are TGTGCCAGCAGCTTAGTTGGGGGGTCTGGGGAGCTGTTTTTT.

The table lists this clonotype with many counts. The chain's CDR3 is CASSPIGTEETQYF. CDR3 DNA: TGTGCCAGCAGTCCGATCGGGACAGAAGAGACCCAGTACTTC. V is TRBV27 and J is TRBJ2-5; 7 bases fit TRBD1. V was clipped by 5 bases and J by 3 bases; unmatched bases: 6. This CDR3 comprises 14 residues. In germline, CDR1 is MNHEY, CDR2 SMNVEV (reference sequence).